A single sample is the source of the 2 T cell receptor beta chains below, sequenced in a study of cytomegalovirus exposure and HLA in healthy donors. The PCR contained 60 Vbeta and 13 Jbeta primers. Here immunoSEQ multiplex PCR was the method, and the copy in TCRdb shows in-frame clones only, minus some. Altogether 130,000 to 150,000 clones are present, about 80% being singletons, with the ten largest covering roughly 4.8%. What was sequenced was PBMCs. Receptors originate from a man in his forties in good health and CMV-seronegative.

The chain combines TRBV5-1 with TRBJ1-2, with 9 bases matching TRBD1. The trim removed 4 bases at V and 2 bases at J, leaving 3 bases unmatched. The CDR3 contains 14 residues. Germline V CDR1 and CDR2: SGHRS, YFSETQ. The CDR3 DNA reads as TGCGCCAGCAGCACGACAGGGGGAAACTATGGCTACACCTTC. Translation: CASSTTGGNYGYTF.

This clone was counted a single time. The rearrangement uses TRBV5-6 and TRBJ1-1; D might be TRBD1 (5 bases). V lost 1 base to trimming and J lost 0 bases, with 13 bases between them. Per germline, CDR1 SGHDT and CDR2 YYEEEE. The CDR3 covers 16 residues. CDR3 bases: TGTGCCAGCAGCTTGCGGGGGGGACGCCTGAACACTGAAGCTTTCTTT. Its translation is CASSLRGGRLNTEAFF.